This T cell receptor (beta chain) was retrieved from a study of identifying expanded T cells in peripheral blood. Findings and caveats of the study: Two-week clone count variance significantly increased as total template count grew.

A word on this clone: The target antigen is unknown.

Some clones are missing from TCRdb's copy, which holds only in-frame ones; the method was immunoSEQ multiplex PCR. The sample has some 120,000 clones; over 65% are singletons. During the collection period, no donor immune events like infections were recorded. Trimming stripped 3 bases from V and 4 bases from J, with 9 bases between. The germline gives CDR1 LNHDA, CDR2 SQIVND (reference sequence). CDR3 length equals 13 residues. The material sequenced was blood. This rearrangement joins TRBV19 to TRBJ1-1; D gene uncertain. This clonotype was obtained from a person aged 18 to 75 in good health. CDR3 loop: CASSIRGVTEAFF. The DNA for the CDR3 is TGTGCCAGTAGTATTCGGGGAGTCACTGAAGCTTTCTTT.